This entry lists 11 T cell receptor beta chains sequenced from one sample in a study of blood T cells in healthy people across ages (dated by TCRdb to the mid-2010s). To prepare the library, 5' RACE was applied. Instrument on record: Illumina HiSeq 2500. A second 7 to 11 cycle PCR used a sample-barcoded 5' primer and a J-beta primer mix. In-frame beta chains were kept once TCRdb had trimmed the public reads at Q25 with fastp and called clones with MiXCR. Each record represents a unique CDR3 protein, reported with the most common genes and DNA among its rows. In all, the sample holds under 750,000 distinct CDR3 sequences, and 47% of those were seen once. The top ten clones comprise around 23% of the sample. Material for sequencing was blood. The receptors originated from a man older than 75 in good health.

The gene calls are TRBV20-1 and TRBJ1-1; possibly TRBD1 for D (5 bases). Germline CDR1 DFQATT, CDR2 SNEGSKA (reference sequence). V dropped 6 bases and J dropped 5 bases, with 22 bases sitting between them. The CDR3 contains 15 residues. CDR3 loop: CSAEPQGRGFTEAFF. The DNA of the CDR3 is TGCAGTGCCGAACCCCAGGGAAGAGGCTTTACTGAAGCTTTCTTT.

This clonotype was seen a few times. The gene calls are TRBV3-1 and TRBJ1-2; D is uncertain. The CDR3 extends over 13 amino acids. Trimming removed 1 base from V and 7 bases from J, with 10 bases in between. The germline V gene encodes CDR1 LGHDT and CDR2 YNNKEL (reference sequence). CDR3 bases: TGTGCCAGCAGCCAAGTGGATGGGTTTGGCTACACCTTC. Translating gives CASSQVDGFGYTF.

The DNA for the CDR3 is TGTGCCAGCAGAAAAAGGGGGGACTATAGGGGAGCTTTCTTT. Residues: CASRKRGDYRGAFF. J is TRBJ1-1 and V is TRBV7-2, with D perhaps TRBD1 (6 bases). CDR3 length: 14 amino acids. Deletions cut 6 bases from V and 10 bases from J, with 21 bases between. In germline, CDR1 is SGHTA, CDR2 FQGNSA.

V usage is TRBV9 and J usage is TRBJ1-2; a possible D gene is TRBD1 (6 bases). Germline V lookup: CDR1 SGDLS, CDR2 YYNGEE. V was trimmed by 4 bases and J by 0 bases, leaving 16 bases between them. CDR3 length: 16 amino acids. The CDR3 here is CASSFLRDTSNYGYTF. The CDR3 region has the DNA TGTGCCAGCAGCTTTCTCCGGGACACCTCTAACTATGGCTACACCTTC. Combining the CDR3 with reference TRBV9 and TRBJ1-2 gives the whole variable domain DSGVTQTPKHLITATGQRVTLRCSPRSGDLSVYWYQQSLDQGLQFLIQYYNGEERAKGNILERFSAQQFPDLHSELNLSSLELGDSALYFCASSFLRDTSNYGYTFGSGTRLTVV.

The chain uses TRBV10-3 and TRBJ2-1; 7 bases agree with TRBD2. J lost 5 bases, V lost 5 bases, and 6 bases had no gene match. Per germline, CDR1 ENHRY and CDR2 SYGVKD. The CDR3 loop spans 14 amino acids. The CDR3 region is CAISPGTTHNEQFF. The CDR3 DNA reads TGTGCCATCAGTCCCGGGACTACCCACAATGAGCAGTTCTTC.

This chain joins TRBV20-1 and TRBJ2-7, with TRBD2 matching over 10 bases. Trimming removed 5 bases from V and 3 bases from J; junction bases left unmatched: 10. Germline assignment: CDR1 DFQATT and CDR2 SNEGSKA (reference sequence). This CDR3 spans 15 amino acids. The CDR3 protein is CSAEAGASGSYEQYF. CDR3 in DNA: TGCAGTGCTGAAGCAGGCGCTAGCGGGAGCTACGAGCAGTACTTC.

J is TRBJ2-1 and V is TRBV20-1, with 8 bases identical to TRBD2. This CDR3 region has 18 residues. V lost 4 bases and J lost 0; bases outside the gene matches: 14. The V gene's germline CDR1 is DFQATT and CDR2 SNEGSKA (reference sequence). CDR3 loop: CSATGGLAERSSYNEQFF. CDR3 coding DNA: TGCAGTGCTACGGGGGGGCTAGCGGAAAGAAGCTCCTACAATGAGCAGTTCTTC.

This chain links TRBV6-1 with TRBJ1-5; 7 bases are shared with TRBD1. V shed 6 bases, J shed 1 base, and the junction held 15 bases outside the gene matches. CDR3 length: 18 residues. Germline V gene sequence: CDR1 MNHNS, CDR2 SASEGT. The CDR3 DNA reads as TGTGCCAGCAGCCGCCCCGGGGCAGGGGGGAAGAGCAATCAGCCCCAGCATTTT. Its protein is CASSRPGAGGKSNQPQHF.

This clonotype was seen only once. The V and J genes are TRBV6-2 or TRBV6-3 and TRBJ2-5; D not resolved. Germline CDR1 reads MNHEY; CDR2 reads SVGEGT. Deletions cut 0 bases from V and 7 bases from J, with 15 bases between. This CDR3 contains 15 residues. CDR3 residues: CASSYSALGSVTQYF. DNA for the CDR3: TGTGCCAGCAGTTACTCGGCGCTTGGCTCGGTGACCCAGTACTTC.

The chain employs TRBV29-1 and TRBJ2-3; TRBD2 matches 10 bases. This CDR3 is 16 amino acids long. The trim removed 5 bases at V and 0 bases at J, leaving 8 bases unmatched. The germline CDR1 and CDR2 sequences are SQVTM and ANQGSEA. CDR3: CSVQGATSGSTDTQYF. The CDR3, as DNA: TGCAGCGTTCAAGGAGCGACTAGCGGGAGCACAGATACGCAGTATTTT.

On this clonotype itself: This may arise from a read error, as a much more abundant clone is one base away. V gene TRBV6-5 combines with J gene TRBJ1-5; D uncertain. Germline CDR1 and CDR2: MNHEY and SVGAGI. The CDR3 extends over 14 amino acids. The V and J ends lost 11 bases and 2 bases respectively, with 16 bases between them. Here the CDR3 reads CAGNPIPGNQPQHF. CDR3 bases: TGTGCCGGCAACCCCATACCTGGCAATCAGCCCCAGCATTTT.